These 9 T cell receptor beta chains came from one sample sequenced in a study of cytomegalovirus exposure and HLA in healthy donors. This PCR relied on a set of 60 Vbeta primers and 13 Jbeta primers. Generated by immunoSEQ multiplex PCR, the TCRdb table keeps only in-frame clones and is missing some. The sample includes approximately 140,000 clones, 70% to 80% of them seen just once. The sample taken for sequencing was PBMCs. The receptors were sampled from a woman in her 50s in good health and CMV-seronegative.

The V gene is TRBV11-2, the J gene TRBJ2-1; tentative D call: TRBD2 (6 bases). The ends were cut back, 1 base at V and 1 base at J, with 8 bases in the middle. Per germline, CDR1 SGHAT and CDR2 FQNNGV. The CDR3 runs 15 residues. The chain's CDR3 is CASSLVGGSYNEQFF. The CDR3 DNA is TGTGCCAGCAGCTTAGTCGGGGGATCCTACAATGAGCAGTTCTTC.

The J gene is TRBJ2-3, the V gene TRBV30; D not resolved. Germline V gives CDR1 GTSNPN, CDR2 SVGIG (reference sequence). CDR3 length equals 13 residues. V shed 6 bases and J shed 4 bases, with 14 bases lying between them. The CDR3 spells CACTRRASDTQYF. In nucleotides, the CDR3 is TGTGCCTGCACCCGTCGTGCGTCAGATACGCAGTATTTT.

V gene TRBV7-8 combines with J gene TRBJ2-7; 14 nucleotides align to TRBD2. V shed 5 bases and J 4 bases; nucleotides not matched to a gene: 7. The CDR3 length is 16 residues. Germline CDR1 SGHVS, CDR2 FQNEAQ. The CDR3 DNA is TGTGCCAGCAGCGTACAGACTAGCGGGGGGGCTTACGAGCAGTACTTC. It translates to CASSVQTSGGAYEQYF.

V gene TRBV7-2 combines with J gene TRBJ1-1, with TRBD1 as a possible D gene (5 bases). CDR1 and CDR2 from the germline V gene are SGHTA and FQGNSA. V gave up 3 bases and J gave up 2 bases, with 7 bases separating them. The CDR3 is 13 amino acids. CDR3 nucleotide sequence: TGTGCCAGCAGCTTCGGGGGAAACACTGAAGCTTTCTTT. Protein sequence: CASSFGGNTEAFF.

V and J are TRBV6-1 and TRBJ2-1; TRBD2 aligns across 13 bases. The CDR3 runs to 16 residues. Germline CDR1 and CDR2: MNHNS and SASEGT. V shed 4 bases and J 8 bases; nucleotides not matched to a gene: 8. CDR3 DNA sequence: TGTGCCAGCAGTGGGGTACTAGCGGGGGGGAGCGATGAGCAGTTCTTC. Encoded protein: CASSGVLAGGSDEQFF.

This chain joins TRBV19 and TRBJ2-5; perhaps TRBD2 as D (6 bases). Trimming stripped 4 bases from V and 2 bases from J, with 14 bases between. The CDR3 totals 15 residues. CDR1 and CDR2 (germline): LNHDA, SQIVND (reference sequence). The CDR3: CASSTGGTTQETQYF. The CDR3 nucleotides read TGTGCCAGTAGTACGGGCGGGACGACGCAAGAGACCCAGTACTTC.

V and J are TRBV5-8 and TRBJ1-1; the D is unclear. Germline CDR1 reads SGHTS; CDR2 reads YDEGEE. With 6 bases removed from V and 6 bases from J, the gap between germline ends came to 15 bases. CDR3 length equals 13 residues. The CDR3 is CASIKGRGAEAFF. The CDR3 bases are TGTGCCAGCATTAAAGGACGGGGAGCTGAAGCTTTCTTT.

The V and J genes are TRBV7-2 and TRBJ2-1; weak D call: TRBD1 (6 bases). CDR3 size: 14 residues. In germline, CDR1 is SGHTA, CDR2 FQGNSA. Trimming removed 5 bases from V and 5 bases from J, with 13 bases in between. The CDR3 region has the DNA TGTGCCAGCAGCCCAGGGGCCAACCACAATGAGCAGTTCTTC. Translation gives CASSPGANHNEQFF.

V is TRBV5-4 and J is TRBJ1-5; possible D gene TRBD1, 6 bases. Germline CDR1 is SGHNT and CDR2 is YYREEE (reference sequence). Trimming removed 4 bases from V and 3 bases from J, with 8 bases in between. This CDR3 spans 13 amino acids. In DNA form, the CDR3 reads TGTGCCAGCAGCCGGGACATCAATCAGCCCCAGCATTTT. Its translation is CASSRDINQPQHF.